These T cell receptor beta chains were read from a single sample in a study of beta chain features in type 1 diabetes. Libraries were prepared by immunoSEQ multiplex PCR; TCRdb keeps only in-frame clonotypes and omits some of them. In the table there are 300,000 to 350,000 clones, around 15% of which are singletons. Sequenced input: central memory CD4+ T cells from blood. The receptors originated from a man aged 25-45 years in good health. The CDR3 runs from the conserved cysteine through the conserved F or W. Each record gives: CDR3 length, J gene, D gene, clone size, V gene, CDR3 protein, CDR3 DNA. D genes are given only for firm matches. Size tells how often a clone was seen (once, few, many) or the class of an expanded clone, and some rows leave it out.

14 TRBJ2-7 - few TRBV4-3 CASSQEWTVYEQYF TGCGCCAGCAGCCAAGAATGGACAGTCTACGAGCAGTACTTC
17 TRBJ2-3 TRBD1 - TRBV25-1 CASSELGTGDRTDTQYF TGTGCCAGCAGTGAATTGGGGACAGGGGACCGCACAGATACGCAGTATTTT
17 TRBJ2-3 TRBD2 - TRBV30 CASSPSGAGGATDTQYF TGTGCCAGTAGTCCCTCCGGCGCGGGGGGAGCCACAGATACGCAGTATTTT
13 TRBJ2-2 - few TRBV30 CAWSVLGGGELFF TGTGCCTGGAGTGTACTGGGAGGCGGGGAGCTGTTTTTT
13 TRBJ1-2 - few TRBV27 CASSPLTSYGYTF TGTGCCAGCAGTCCCCTGACTTCATATGGCTACACCTTC
14 TRBJ2-3 TRBD2 - TRBV4-3 CASSQGGGLDTQYF TGCGCCAGCAGCCAAGGCGGGGGGCTGGATACGCAGTATTTT
15 TRBJ2-5 TRBD2 few TRBV9 CASSVVPGGRETQYF TGTGCCAGCAGCGTAGTACCGGGGGGAAGGGAGACCCAGTACTTC
14 TRBJ2-3 - - TRBV28 CASSRRTSTDTQYF TGTGCCAGCAGTCGACGGACTAGCACAGATACGCAGTATTTT
16 TRBJ1-6 TRBD1 few TRBV25-1 CASKGTSGTGGSPLHF TGTGCCAGCAAGGGAACTTCCGGGACAGGGGGTTCACCCCTCCACTTT
15 TRBJ1-1 - few TRBV4-3 CASSQDFGGRAEAFF TGCGCCAGCAGCCAAGATTTCGGGGGTAGGGCTGAAGCTTTCTTT
15 TRBJ1-1 - few TRBV9 CASSAAGNRYTEAFF TGTGCCAGCAGCGCCGCAGGGAATCGGTACACTGAAGCTTTCTTT
15 TRBJ2-1 - few TRBV7-2 CASSPVTREKSEQFF TGTGCCAGCAGCCCCGTGACTCGGGAGAAAAGTGAGCAGTTCTTC
13 TRBJ1-1 - - TRBV5-5 CASSQSGTTEAFF TGTGCCAGCAGCCAGTCAGGGACCACTGAAGCTTTCTTT
13 TRBJ2-2 - - TRBV7-2 CASSPHMGGELFF TGTGCCAGCAGCCCGCACATGGGGGGGGAGCTGTTTTTT
14 TRBJ1-6 - - TRBV18 CASSGQWKDSPLHF TGTGCCAGCTCTGGACAGTGGAAGGATTCACCCCTCCACTTT
17 TRBJ2-2 TRBD2 - TRBV2 CASSLQGLAGLAGELFF TGTGCCAGCAGTTTACAGGGACTAGCGGGCTTGGCCGGGGAGCTGTTTTTT
14 TRBJ2-5 TRBD2 - TRBV5-4 CASSFGGGKETQYF TGTGCCAGCAGCTTCGGGGGGGGCAAAGAGACCCAGTACTTC
13 TRBJ1-1 - - TRBV18 CASSPDMNTEAFF TGTGCCAGCTCACCAGATATGAACACTGAAGCTTTCTTT
12 TRBJ2-1 - few TRBV7-2 CASSEGYNEQFF TGTGCCAGCAGCGAGGGGTACAATGAGCAGTTCTTC
14 TRBJ2-3 - - TRBV7-3 CASSLTQGTDTQYF TGTGCCAGCAGCCTAACCCAGGGGACAGATACGCAGTATTTT
18 TRBJ2-1 TRBD2 few TRBV7-3 CASSSPAGGGRSGNEQFF TGTGCCAGCAGCTCTCCAGCGGGAGGGGGACGGAGCGGCAATGAGCAGTTCTTC
15 TRBJ2-5 - few TRBV9 CASSVAGTGLETQYF TGTGCCAGCAGCGTAGCTGGCACAGGGCTAGAGACCCAGTACTTC
15 TRBJ2-1 TRBD1 few TRBV6-1 CASSPQGANYNEQFF TGTGCCAGCAGTCCCCAGGGGGCCAACTACAATGAGCAGTTCTTC
15 TRBJ1-1 - few TRBV11-2 CASSPSEIMNTEAFF TGTGCCAGCAGCCCGTCAGAGATAATGAACACTGAAGCTTTCTTT
15 TRBJ2-5 TRBD2 few TRBV29-1 CSVDLGLAGVLTQYF TGCAGCGTTGATTTGGGACTAGCGGGGGTTTTGACCCAGTACTTC
15 TRBJ2-3 TRBD2 - TRBV29-1 CSAAPLAGGADTQYF TGCAGCGCAGCGCCGCTAGCGGGGGGAGCAGATACGCAGTATTTT
16 TRBJ2-1 TRBD2 few TRBV7-9 CASSPGGAHSYNEQFF TGTGCCAGCAGCCCCGGGGGGGCGCACTCCTACAATGAGCAGTTCTTC
14 TRBJ2-3 - few TRBV11-3 CASSPHRGTDTQYF TGTGCCAGCAGCCCCCACCGTGGCACAGATACGCAGTATTTT
15 TRBJ2-6 - many TRBV7-6 CASSLGWSGANVLTF TGTGCCAGCAGCTTAGGGTGGTCTGGGGCCAACGTCCTGACTTTC
15 TRBJ1-1 - - TRBV29-1 CSVEDGRRSYDEAFF TGCAGCGTTGAAGATGGACGGAGGTCATACGACGAAGCTTTCTTT
13 TRBJ2-7 - - TRBV7-2 CASSSTRGSEQYF TGTGCCAGCAGCTCAACCCGGGGTTCCGAGCAGTACTTC
15 TRBJ1-1 - - TRBV7-9 CASSQSGRRYTEAFF TGTGCCAGCAGTCAAAGCGGACGGAGGTACACTGAAGCTTTCTTT
14 TRBJ2-1 - few TRBV29-1 CSAEGGSSYNEQFF TGCAGCGCCGAAGGGGGGAGCTCCTACAATGAGCAGTTCTTC
15 TRBJ2-3 - - TRBV11-3 CASSLGGGSTDTQYF TGTGCCAGCAGCTTAGGAGGAGGGAGCACAGATACGCAGTATTTT
13 TRBJ1-1 - many TRBV6-6 CATWRKVNTEAFF TGTGCCACCTGGAGAAAAGTGAACACTGAAGCTTTCTTT
12 TRBJ2-5 - - TRBV12-5 CASGLVKETQYF TGTGCTAGTGGTTTGGTAAAAGAGACCCAGTACTTC
15 TRBJ2-6 TRBD2 few TRBV4-1 CASSQAGTGANVLTF TGTGCCAGCAGCCAAGCGGGGACTGGGGCCAACGTCCTGACTTTC